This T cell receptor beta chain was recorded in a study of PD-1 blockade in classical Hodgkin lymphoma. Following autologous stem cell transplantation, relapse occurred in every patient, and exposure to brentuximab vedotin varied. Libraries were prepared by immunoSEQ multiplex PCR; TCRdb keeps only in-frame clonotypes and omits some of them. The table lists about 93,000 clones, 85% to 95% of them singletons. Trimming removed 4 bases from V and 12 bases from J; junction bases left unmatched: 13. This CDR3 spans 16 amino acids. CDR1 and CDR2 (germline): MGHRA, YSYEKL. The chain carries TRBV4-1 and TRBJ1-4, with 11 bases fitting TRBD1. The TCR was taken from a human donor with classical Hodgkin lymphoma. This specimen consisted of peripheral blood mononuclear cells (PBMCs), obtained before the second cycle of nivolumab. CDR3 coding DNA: TGCGCCAGCAGCCTAATTGGGGGGACAGGGGGAAGGGAACTGTTTTTT. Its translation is CASSLIGGTGGRELFF.